This T cell receptor beta chain stems from a study of cytomegalovirus exposure and HLA in healthy donors. Notes on the study in general: In an earlier analysis, about 90% or about 30%: the productive usage of most TCR beta V segments.

Turning to this clone: Its antigen remains unknown.

The PCR made use of 60 Vbeta and 13 Jbeta primers. TCRdb keeps only in-frame clones here, not all; method: immunoSEQ multiplex PCR. Seen here are around 100,000 clones, nearly 80% observed once, and the top ten hold around 4.3%. The TCR was taken from a woman aged 40 to 50 in good health and CMV-seropositive. Specimen: PBMCs.

The CDR3 protein is CASSSTEYGYTF. Here the CDR3 DNA reads TGTGCCAGCAGCTCAACAGAATATGGCTACACCTTC. This chain joins TRBV7-2 and TRBJ1-2; D remains unclear. The germline gives CDR1 SGHTA, CDR2 FQGNSA. V lost 4 bases and J 5 bases, leaving 8 bases between the germline ends. This CDR3 has 12 amino acids.